This section outlines one T cell receptor (beta chain) sequence together with its context. This CDR3 is built from 15 residues. Trimming took 6 bases from V and 3 from J; bases not matched to a gene: 7. Germline V gene lookup returns CDR1 SNHLY and CDR2 FYNNEI. The sample is drawn from a study of blood T cell repertoires in COVID-19. For the study at large: Sites across the United States, Italy and Spain contributed samples from acute and convalescent COVID-19. In each case, the material was cDNA or gDNA derived from T cells, B-cell-depleted T cells, or PBMCs.

Under the authors' procedure: Estimated nucleated cell counts came from reference gene primer amplification. Some clones are missing from TCRdb's copy, which holds only in-frame ones; the method was immunoSEQ multiplex PCR. From that table come the V and J calls and clone size; the DNA was used to work out D and trimming. The data contain 100,000 to 150,000 clones, approximately 82% of them singletons. The chain carries TRBV2 and TRBJ2-7; 11 nucleotides match TRBD2. The sample was peripheral blood. This sequence originates from a man aged 35-49 years with active or convalescent COVID-19. In DNA, the CDR3 is TGTGCCAGCAGGAAACTAGCGGGGGTAAACTACGAGCAGTACTTC. Its protein is CASRKLAGVNYEQYF.